This TCR beta chain was recorded in a study of cytomegalovirus exposure and HLA in healthy donors. Concerning this clone itself: No antigen is known for it.

CDR3 length: 16 residues. In germline, CDR1 is LNHNV, CDR2 YYDKDF (reference sequence). V was cut by 4 bases and J by 2 bases, with 16 bases left in between. A multiplex PCR was run with 60 Vbeta primers and 13 Jbeta primers. Using immunoSEQ multiplex PCR, the repertoire was profiled, and TCRdb retains in-frame clones only, with some absent. Of 90,000 to 120,000 clones listed, 79% are singletons. Notes on the study in general: Based on reports, TCR beta sequences accurately predicted HLA-A and HLA-B alleles for most subjects. Later analysis identified a missense DCLRE1C variant that was linked to TCR beta V- and J-gene trimming. Presence/absence analyses supposed approximately even sequencing depth among donors.

The source is a female donor in good health and CMV-seropositive. The J gene is TRBJ2-3, the V gene TRBV15; D uncertain. Sequenced material: PBMCs. The CDR3 DNA reads as TGTGCCACCAGCAAGTCCCGCGGTCCATCCACAGATACGCAGTATTTT. The encoded protein is CATSKSRGPSTDTQYF.